This T cell receptor (beta chain) was sequenced during a study of blood T cell repertoires in COVID-19. Overall study context: Acute and convalescent COVID-19 specimens originated in the United States, Italy and Spain. Sources were T cells, B-cell-depleted T cells, or PBMCs; the material itself was cDNA or gDNA.

Per the original data handling: The assay estimated nucleated cells by amplifying reference gene primers. Measured with immunoSEQ multiplex PCR; TCRdb has only the in-frame clones, and not every one. The DNA gave D and trimming, while V, J and clone size come from that table. The sample has more than 300,000 clones; approximately 88% are singletons. The ends lost 4 bases at V and 5 bases at J; junction bases unmatched: 5. Germline V lookup: CDR1 MNHEY, CDR2 SMNVEV (reference sequence). This CDR3 contains 14 residues. While infection was still active, Seattle patients were enrolled and then followed longitudinally.

This TCR came from a woman aged 25-40 years with COVID-19, enrolled during active disease. The chain is built from TRBV27 and TRBJ1-2; 9 bases fit TRBD1. The specimen was peripheral blood. The CDR3 spells CASSSGDRVYGYTF. The CDR3 region has the DNA TGTGCCAGCAGTTCGGGGGACAGGGTATATGGCTACACCTTC.